Shown below are 29 T cell receptor beta chains from a single sample sequenced in a study of blood T cells in healthy people across ages. With a J-beta primer mix and a sample-barcoded 5' primer, a second PCR ran roughly 6 to 11 cycles. Each CDR3 protein gets one entry after TCRdb re-called the 5' RACE reads with MiXCR. The top ten hold about 22% of the sample, which has some 710,000 distinct CDR3 sequences, 22% seen once. What was sequenced was blood. The receptors come from a man in his 70s in good health.

The rearrangement joins TRBV12-3 or TRBV12-4 to TRBJ1-1; TRBD1 matches 9 bases. This CDR3 contains 16 residues. V dropped 7 bases and J dropped 4; count of bases not matched to a gene: 13. DNA for the CDR3: TGTGCCAGCACCTATAGGGGACAGGGATCGGGCACTGAAGCTTTCTTT. Its translation is CASTYRGQGSGTEAFF.

This clonotype was detected a few times. This chain uses TRBV6-2 or TRBV6-3 with TRBJ2-1, with D perhaps assigned TRBD1 or TRBD2 (5 bases each). Germline CDR1 MNHEY, CDR2 SVGEGT. V dropped 5 bases and J dropped 5 bases, with 16 bases sitting between them. The CDR3 has 15 residues. CDR3 in DNA: TGTGCCAGCAGTCACATGGGACCCACACACAATGAGCAGTTCTTC. Translation gives CASSHMGPTHNEQFF.

The chain joins TRBV6-2 or TRBV6-3 to TRBJ2-3; 8 positions match TRBD2. V trimming: 2 bases; J trimming: 4 bases; junction bases outside the gene matches: 8. From germline, CDR1 is MNHEY and CDR2 SVGEGT. This CDR3 has 16 amino acids. The CDR3 sequence is CASSYGPPGLADTQYF. CDR3 nucleotides: TGTGCCAGCAGTTACGGGCCACCGGGACTAGCAGATACGCAGTATTTT.

The chain links TRBV7-3 to TRBJ1-1, with TRBD1 matching over 7 bases. The CDR3 runs to 13 residues. The germline CDR1 and CDR2 sequences are SGHTA and FQGTGA. After removal of 4 bases from V and 7 bases from J, the junction contained 6 bases not matched to a gene. CDR3 coding DNA: TGTGCCAGCAGCTCAGACAGGGAAAGTGAAGCTTTCTTT. Translating gives CASSSDRESEAFF.

This clonotype came up a few times. The CDR3 DNA sequence: TGTGCCAGCAGCCCCCAACAGAGCTCCTACAATGAGCAGTTCTTC. Translating gives CASSPQQSSYNEQFF. V usage is TRBV7-6 and J usage is TRBJ2-1; no clear D gene. Trimming pared 5 bases from V and 0 bases from J, leaving 11 bases between. The germline CDR1 and CDR2 sequences are SGHVS and FNYEAQ. The CDR3 runs to 15 residues.

This clonotype was counted ten times or more. The rearrangement links TRBV12-3 or TRBV12-4 to TRBJ2-7; TRBD2 matches at 10 bases. This CDR3 region has 16 residues. The J segment lost 4 bases and the V segment lost 5 bases, leaving 11 bases of the junction unmatched. In nucleotides, the CDR3 is TGTGCCAGCAGTGCGCCAAGCGGGGGGGCCATGTACGAGCAGTACTTC. Protein: CASSAPSGGAMYEQYF.

The chain links TRBV4-1 to TRBJ1-4; TRBD1 matches 9 bases. V shed 1 base and J 14 bases; nucleotides not matched to a gene: 14. The CDR3 runs to 16 residues. Germline lookup yields CDR1 MGHRA and CDR2 YSYEKL. The CDR3 spells CASSQGDGTGYRQLFF. In DNA form, the CDR3 reads TGCGCCAGCAGCCAAGGTGACGGGACAGGGTATCGTCAGCTGTTTTTT.

This chain joins TRBV12-3 or TRBV12-4 and TRBJ1-4; 8 positions match TRBD1. The J segment lost 7 bases and the V segment lost 5 bases, leaving 9 bases of the junction unmatched. This CDR3 region has 15 residues. The CDR3 here is CASSLRTGPGEKLFF. The DNA for the CDR3 is TGTGCCAGCAGTCTTCGGACAGGGCCTGGTGAAAAACTGTTTTTT.

The V call is TRBV12-3 or TRBV12-4, the J call TRBJ1-2, with TRBD1 as a possible D gene (5 bases). V lost 3 bases and J 1 base, leaving 9 bases between the germline ends. CDR3 length equals 14 residues. CDR3 bases: TGTGCCAGCAGTTTGACAGCCCTTAACTATGGCTACACCTTC. It yields the protein CASSLTALNYGYTF.

The J gene is TRBJ1-4, the V gene TRBV20-1; 8 positions agree with TRBD1. The CDR3 runs to 14 residues. Germline trimming cut 3 bases from V and 8 bases from J; bases unmatched to any gene: 8. Germline loops: CDR1 DFQATT, CDR2 SNEGSKA (reference sequence). The CDR3: CSASKTGVGEKLFF. The CDR3, as DNA: TGCAGTGCTAGCAAGACAGGGGTTGGGGAAAAACTGTTTTTT.

This clonotype was counted only a few times. This chain uses TRBV5-1 with TRBJ2-3, with D possibly TRBD1 on 6 matching bases. This CDR3 spans 13 amino acids. Germline-derived CDR1 and CDR2 are SGHRS and YFSETQ. Between the trimmed V and J ends, which lost 4 bases and 6 bases, there was a span of 12 bases. CDR3 region: CASSIQGSDTQYF. The DNA of the CDR3 is TGCGCCAGCAGCATACAGGGTTCGGATACGCAGTATTTT.

This clonotype appeared once. J is TRBJ2-7 and V is TRBV11-2, with D uncertain. Germline CDR1 and CDR2: SGHAT and FQNNGV. The CDR3 is 13 residues long. V gave up 5 bases and J gave up 6 bases, with 14 bases separating them. CDR3 amino acids: CASSPGSSCEQYF. The CDR3, as DNA: TGTGCCAGCAGCCCTGGATCGAGTTGCGAGCAGTACTTC.

This clonotype came up a few times. The chain uses TRBV23-1 and TRBJ2-7; 10 nucleotides line up with TRBD2. TRBV23-1 is classed as an ORF, of uncertain function. The V gene end was trimmed by 0 bases and the J gene end by 2 bases; junction bases not matched to a gene: 4. The CDR3 is 16 residues long. The CDR3 sequence: CASSQSGTSETYEQYV. CDR3 DNA sequence: TGCGCCAGCAGTCAATCGGGGACTAGCGAGACCTACGAGCAGTACGTC.

This clonotype was counted a few times. The CDR3 region has the DNA TGCGCCAGCATCTTAGGGACTAGCGGAACCTACAATGAGCAGTTCTTC. As protein: CASILGTSGTYNEQFF. This chain connects TRBV5-1 to TRBJ2-1, with 11 bases fitting TRBD2. This CDR3 is 16 amino acids long. The J segment lost 2 bases and the V segment lost 6 bases, leaving 7 bases of the junction unmatched. Germline-derived CDR1 and CDR2 are SGHRS and YFSETQ.

This clonotype has a handful of counts. The chain is built from TRBV7-2 and TRBJ2-2; TRBD2 matches 8 bases. The CDR3 spans 16 residues. V shed 4 bases, J shed 4 bases, and the junction held 8 bases outside the gene matches. The germline CDR1 and CDR2 sequences are SGHTA and FQGNSA. The CDR3 coding sequence is TGTGCCAGCAGCTCCCAACCCGGGGGGGGCACCGGGGAGCTGTTTTTT. Translating it yields CASSSQPGGGTGELFF.

This clonotype showed up many times. The chain uses TRBV6-2 or TRBV6-3 and TRBJ2-3; TRBD1 aligns across 7 bases. The germline V gene has CDR1 MNHEY and CDR2 SVGEGT. There are 12 residues in the CDR3. V lost 6 bases to trimming and J lost 6 bases; unmatched junction nucleotides: 3. The CDR3 loop is CASRTGFDTQYF. CDR3 DNA: TGTGCCAGCAGGACAGGGTTCGATACGCAGTATTTT.

This clonotype was counted between two and nine times. The genes are TRBV14 and TRBJ2-7; perhaps TRBD1 as D (5 bases). V lost 1 base and J 1 base, leaving 5 bases between the germline ends. Germline V lookup: CDR1 SGHDN, CDR2 FVKESK. The CDR3 loop spans 13 amino acids. This CDR3 reads CASSQGQSYEQYV. The CDR3 nucleotides read TGTGCCAGCAGCCAAGGACAGTCCTACGAGCAGTACGTC.

This clonotype was seen only a few times. The chain couples TRBV6-2 or TRBV6-3 to TRBJ2-5, with D unresolved. Germline V gene data show CDR1 as MNHEY and CDR2 as SVGEGT. The CDR3 totals 16 residues. Trimming took 0 bases from V and 1 from J, leaving 12 bases between them. CDR3 region: CASSYSDRRSQETQYF. The CDR3 region has the DNA TGTGCCAGCAGTTACTCAGACCGCCGATCCCAAGAGACCCAGTACTTC.

The chain couples TRBV20-1 to TRBJ2-3; D gene uncertain. The CDR3 has 15 amino acids. Trimming removed 6 bases at V and 4 bases at J, with 20 bases between. CDR1 is DFQATT, CDR2 SNEGSKA, per germline (reference sequence). The CDR3 is CSAAPRRGSADTQYF. CDR3 sequence (DNA): TGCAGTGCAGCCCCCAGGAGAGGATCCGCAGATACGCAGTATTTT.

This clonotype was seen only a few times. CDR3 DNA sequence: TGTGCCAGCAGTGCGGGACTAACCACAGATACGCAGTATTTT. Encoded protein: CASSAGLTTDTQYF. The chain recombines TRBV3-1 with TRBJ2-3; 7 nucleotides align to TRBD2. Germline V gene sequence: CDR1 LGHDT, CDR2 YNNKEL (reference sequence). CDR3 length: 14 residues. With 6 bases clipped from V and 2 bases from J, the junction kept 5 bases outside the gene matches.

This clonotype was recorded at least ten times. The genes are TRBV3-1 and TRBJ2-1; D is undetermined. The ends were cut back, 1 base at V and 9 bases at J, with 10 bases in the middle. The CDR3 runs to 13 residues. Germline V gene data show CDR1 as LGHDT and CDR2 as YNNKEL (reference sequence). CDR3 sequence (DNA): TGTGCCAGCAGCCAAGTAAGCAGATTTGAGCAGTTCTTC. This codes for CASSQVSRFEQFF.

The rearrangement links TRBV7-2 to TRBJ2-3, with no clear D. CDR1 is SGHTA, CDR2 FQGNSA, per germline. V lost 1 base, J lost 3 bases, and 11 bases lay in between. This CDR3 has 15 amino acids. CDR3 coding DNA: TGTGCCAGCAGCTTAGTTAGATATAGTACAGATACGCAGTATTTT. Protein: CASSLVRYSTDTQYF.

Only a few counts were recorded for this clonotype. The chain joins TRBV24-1 to TRBJ2-5, with 13 bases identical to TRBD2. V was clipped by 5 bases and J by 5 bases; unmatched bases: 7. This CDR3 has 16 amino acids. Germline V lookup: CDR1 KGHDR, CDR2 SFDVKD. CDR3 in DNA: TGTGCCACCAGTGTCGGACTAGCGGGAGTTGGGGAGACCCAGTACTTC. Its translation: CATSVGLAGVGETQYF.

This clonotype has a handful of counts. The V gene is TRBV20-1, the J gene TRBJ2-3; 9 bases match TRBD2. The CDR3 contains 15 residues. Germline-derived CDR1 and CDR2 are DFQATT and SNEGSKA (reference sequence). The ends lost 6 bases at V and 0 bases at J; junction bases unmatched: 7. The CDR3 DNA sequence: TGCAGTGCATGGATTAGCGGGGGTAGCACAGATACGCAGTATTTT. Translating it yields CSAWISGGSTDTQYF.

This clonotype came up a few times. No conserved phenylalanine or tryptophan ends this CDR3, so it is likely a read error. No DNA is shown, since the ends of the CDR3 on it are uncertain; the CDR3 is the one TCRdb lists. The J gene is TRBJ2-5, the V gene TRBV11-2; TRBD1 reflects the table's D call only, with no check against the DNA. The CDR3 numbers 14 amino acids, ends counted. Germline-derived CDR1 and CDR2 are SGHAT and FQNNGV. CDR3 sequence reads: CASNLERGAGDIKI.

This clonotype was observed a single time. J is TRBJ1-2 and V is TRBV4-2, with D unclear. V lost 2 bases and J lost 5, with 3 bases in between. Germline V gives CDR1 LGHNA, CDR2 YNFKEQ. The CDR3 contains 11 residues. The CDR3 reads CASSQQYGYTF. DNA for the CDR3: TGTGCCAGCAGCCAACAGTATGGCTACACCTTC.

The table lists this clonotype with many counts. This sequence joins TRBV20-1 and TRBJ1-2; weak D call: TRBD1 (5 bases). CDR3 length: 13 residues. Trimming removed 5 bases from V and 8 bases from J, with 18 bases in between. Germline loops: CDR1 DFQATT, CDR2 SNEGSKA (reference sequence). In nucleotides, the CDR3 is TGCAGTGCTTACCAAGGGACCGAACGCGGCTACACCTTC. Translated, it gives CSAYQGTERGYTF.

This clonotype was detected a few times. V gene TRBV3-1 combines with J gene TRBJ1-5, with D possibly TRBD1 on 6 matching bases. The CDR3 length is 14 residues. Trimming took 4 bases from V and 6 from J, leaving 13 bases between them. Germline V gene sequence: CDR1 LGHDT, CDR2 YNNKEL (reference sequence). The CDR3 nucleotides read TGTGCCAGCAGCCCTGACAGGTTTGGTCAGCCCCAGCATTTT. Amino acid sequence: CASSPDRFGQPQHF. Using reference TRBV3-1 and TRBJ1-5 for the parts outside the CDR3, the full variable domain is DTAVSQTPKYLVTQMGNDKSIKCEQNLGHDTMYWYKQDSKKFLKIMFSYNNKELIINETVPNRFSPKSPDKAHLNLHINSLELGDSAVYFCASSPDRFGQPQHFGDGTRLSIL.

There are a few counts of this clonotype. The V gene is TRBV18, the J gene TRBJ2-4; 7 nucleotides align to TRBD1. CDR3 length: 17 residues. J was trimmed by 2 bases and V by 0 bases; bases with no gene match: 7. Germline CDR1 is KGHSH and CDR2 is LQKENI. The DNA of the CDR3 is TGTGCCAGCTCACCACCGGTAGGGGGCGTGACCAAAAACATTCAGTACTTC. It translates to CASSPPVGGVTKNIQYF.